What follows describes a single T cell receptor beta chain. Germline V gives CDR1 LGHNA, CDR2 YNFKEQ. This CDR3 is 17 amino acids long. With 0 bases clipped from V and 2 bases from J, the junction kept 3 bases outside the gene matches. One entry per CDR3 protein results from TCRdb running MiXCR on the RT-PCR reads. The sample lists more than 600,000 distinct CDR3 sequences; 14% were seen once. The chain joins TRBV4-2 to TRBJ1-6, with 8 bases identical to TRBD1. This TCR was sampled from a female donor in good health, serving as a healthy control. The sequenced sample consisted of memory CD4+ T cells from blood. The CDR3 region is CASSQDLGQAYNSPLHF. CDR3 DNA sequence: TGTGCCAGCAGCCAAGATCTGGGACAGGCCTATAATTCACCCCTCCACTTT.